This TCR beta chain derives from a study of a mutant IDH1 vaccine in newly diagnosed glioma. The CDR3 is 15 amino acids. V was trimmed by 4 bases and J by 3 bases, leaving 14 bases between them. The germline V gene has CDR1 ENHRY and CDR2 SYGVKD. Profiling relied on immunoSEQ multiplex PCR, and the TCRdb table lists in-frame clones only, not all of them. The sample holds 30,000 to 45,000 clones, roughly nine tenths seen once. Concerning this clone itself: Its antigen is undetermined.

Sample time point: week 5, during vaccination. All doses held 300 ug of mutant IDH1 20-mer peptide, with topical imiquimod. The chain employs TRBV10-3 and TRBJ2-3; a weak D match, TRBD2 (6 bases). The sequence was collected from a man in his fifties with glioma. The input for sequencing was PBMCs, taken from a glioma patient whose treatment included an IDH1 peptide vaccine. CDR3 sequence reads: CAISAGGVATDTQYF. Written as DNA, the CDR3 is TGTGCCATCAGTGCTGGCGGGGTTGCGACAGATACGCAGTATTTT.